This is a list of T cell receptor beta chains from one sample in a study of blood T cell repertoires in COVID-19. Generated by immunoSEQ multiplex PCR, the TCRdb table keeps only in-frame clones and is missing some. The data hold approximately 75,000 clones, with 65% to 90% observed a single time. The material sequenced was peripheral blood. The receptors were gathered from a man of 80 years or more with COVID-19, enrolled during active disease. The CDR3 runs from the conserved cysteine through the conserved F or W. Fields, in order: D gene, clone size, V gene, J gene, CDR3 length, CDR3 protein, CDR3 DNA. A D gene is named only where the DNA matches it firmly. Rows give clone size only sometimes, using once, few, many, or a class for an expanded clone.

>TRBD1|NA|TRBV6-5|TRBJ2-3|14
CASSRQGTTDTQYF
TGTGCCAGCAGCCGACAGGGGACCACAGATACGCAGTATTTT
>TRBD1|NA|TRBV6-5|TRBJ1-2|15
CASSHRDSANYGYTF
TGTGCCAGCAGTCACAGGGACAGCGCTAACTATGGCTACACCTTC
>NA|NA|TRBV12-3/TRBV12-4|TRBJ2-3|12
CASSSPGDTQYF
TGTGCCAGCAGCTCCCCGGGAGATACGCAGTATTTT
>NA|once|TRBV11-3|TRBJ2-7|15
CASSFRQGSSYEQYF
TGTGCCAGCAGCTTCAGGCAGGGGAGCTCCTACGAGCAGTACTTC
>NA|NA|TRBV18|TRBJ1-5|14
CASSLRQVDQPQHF
TGTGCCAGCTCACTAAGACAGGTTGATCAGCCCCAGCATTTT
>NA|NA|TRBV19|TRBJ1-6|14
CASRLRISDSPLHF
TGTGCCAGTAGACTAAGGATTTCGGATTCACCCCTCCACTTT
>NA|NA|TRBV7-3|TRBJ2-5|13
CASSQRGGETQYF
TGTGCCAGCAGCCAGAGAGGAGGAGAGACCCAGTACTTC
>NA|NA|TRBV6-2/TRBV6-3|TRBJ1-1|13
CASTPWGNTEAFF
TGTGCCAGCACCCCCTGGGGCAACACTGAAGCTTTCTTT
>TRBD1|NA|TRBV6-1|TRBJ1-2|14
CASSLQGAARGYTF
TGTGCCAGCAGTCTCCAGGGGGCGGCTCGTGGCTACACCTTC
>NA|NA|TRBV19|TRBJ1-5|11
CASRDLAAQHF
TGTGCCAGTAGGGATCTCGCGGCCCAGCATTTT
>NA|NA|TRBV2|TRBJ2-2|12
CASSEQAGELFF
TGTGCCAGCAGTGAACAGGCCGGGGAGCTGTTTTTT
>NA|NA|TRBV12-3/TRBV12-4|TRBJ1-3|13
CASSLYTGNTIYF
TGTGCCAGCAGTTTATACACTGGAAACACCATATATTTT
>NA|NA|TRBV6-5|TRBJ1-2|14
CASRRGDRNYGYTF
TGTGCCAGCAGGCGGGGAGATCGTAACTATGGCTACACCTTC
>NA|NA|TRBV3-1/TRBV3-2|TRBJ2-1|20
CASSQDPPVPLRRLNNEQFF
TGTGCCAGCAGCCAAGATCCCCCGGTTCCACTACGGAGACTCAACAATGAGCAGTTCTTC
>NA|NA|TRBV27|TRBJ1-5|15
CASSLMWRGRQPQHF
TGTGCCAGCAGTTTAATGTGGAGGGGACGGCAGCCCCAGCATTTT
>NA|NA|TRBV18|TRBJ2-5|14
CASSPGQGMETQYF
TGTGCCAGCTCACCAGGGCAGGGGATGGAGACCCAGTACTTC
>TRBD2|NA|TRBV4-1|TRBJ2-5|17
CASSPLLLAGGQETQYF
TGCGCCAGCAGCCCCCTCCTACTAGCGGGGGGGCAGGAGACCCAGTACTTC
>NA|NA|TRBV2|TRBJ2-1|13
CASSENRDNEQFF
TGTGCCAGCAGTGAAAACAGGGACAATGAGCAGTTCTTC
>TRBD2|NA|TRBV7-9|TRBJ2-7|12
CASSLEGRVAYF
TGTGCCAGCAGCTTAGAAGGGAGGGTGGCGTACTTC
>TRBD1|NA|TRBV6-5|TRBJ1-2|13
CASTLDRARGYTF
TGTGCCAGCACCCTGGACAGGGCTCGCGGCTACACCTTC
>TRBD1|NA|TRBV4-1|TRBJ2-3|15
CASSPRTGKLDTQYF
TGCGCCAGCAGCCCTAGGACAGGGAAGCTAGATACGCAGTATTTT
>NA|NA|TRBV7-2|TRBJ1-6|15
CASSFFSSYNSPLHF
TGTGCCAGCAGCTTTTTTAGCTCCTATAATTCACCCCTCCACTTT
>NA|NA|TRBV6-6|TRBJ2-3|12
CASSQNPDTQYF
TGTGCCAGCAGCCAGAACCCAGATACGCAGTATTTT
>NA|once|TRBV7-2|TRBJ2-7|15
CASSARGQGPYEQYF
TGTGCCAGCAGCGCGCGGGGGCAGGGTCCCTACGAGCAGTACTTC
>NA|NA|TRBV20-1|TRBJ2-3|11
CSAKIADTQYF
TGCAGTGCAAAAATAGCAGATACGCAGTATTTT
>NA|NA|TRBV6-5|TRBJ1-1|10
CASSLEGAFF
TGTGCCAGCAGCCTCGAGGGAGCTTTCTTT
>TRBD1|NA|TRBV7-9|TRBJ2-5|17
CASSSPTGQGAGETQYF
TGTGCCAGCAGCTCCCCAACGGGACAGGGGGCTGGAGAGACCCAGTACTTC
>NA|once|TRBV7-8|TRBJ1-2|13
CASRVAGAYGYTF
TGTGCCAGCAGGGTAGCGGGGGCCTATGGCTACACCTTC
>NA|NA|TRBV6-2/TRBV6-3|TRBJ2-7|16
CASSYEVGRGRYEQYF
TGTGCCAGCAGTTACGAGGTAGGCAGGGGACGATACGAGCAGTACTTC
>TRBD1|NA|TRBV10-3|TRBJ1-2|14
CAISDNRGQDGYTF
TGTGCCATCAGTGATAACAGGGGGCAGGATGGCTACACCTTC
>NA|NA|TRBV7-3|TRBJ2-2|15
CASSLGPSNTGELFF
TGTGCCAGCAGCTTAGGGCCGTCGAACACCGGGGAGCTGTTTTTT
>NA|few|TRBV3-1/TRBV3-2|TRBJ1-5|15
CASSQGDNWNQPQHF
TGTGCCAGCAGCCAGGGGGACAACTGGAATCAGCCCCAGCATTTT
>TRBD1|NA|TRBV11-2|TRBJ2-4|19
CASSGRAGGTGVRRDIQYF
TGTGCCAGCAGCGGACGAGCTGGAGGGACAGGGGTCCGGCGGGACATTCAGTACTTC
>TRBD1|NA|TRBV4-2|TRBJ1-2|16
CASSQGELTGGDGYTF
TGTGCCAGCAGCCAAGGGGAACTTACAGGGGGAGATGGCTACACCTTC
>NA|NA|TRBV4-3|TRBJ2-2|14
CASSPSGNTGELFF
TGCGCCAGCAGCCCGAGTGGGAACACCGGGGAGCTGTTTTTT
>NA|NA|TRBV11-2|TRBJ2-3|16
CASSFHGTVGTDTQYF
TGTGCCAGCAGCTTCCACGGTACCGTGGGCACAGATACGCAGTATTTT
>NA|NA|TRBV15|TRBJ2-2|14
CATSRGGGTGELFF
TGTGCCACCAGCAGAGGGGGCGGAACCGGGGAGCTGTTTTTT
>NA|NA|TRBV6-6|TRBJ1-5|16
CASSYSGRNSNQPQHF
TGTGCCAGCAGTTACTCGGGGCGAAATAGCAATCAGCCCCAGCATTTT
>TRBD1|NA|TRBV7-2|TRBJ1-4|16
CASSLGPNRGNEKLFF
TGTGCCAGCAGCTTAGGACCCAACAGGGGTAATGAAAAACTGTTTTTT
>NA|once|TRBV18|TRBJ2-3|13
CASSAGGTDTQYF
TGTGCCAGCTCGGCCGGGGGCACAGATACGCAGTATTTT
>TRBD2|NA|TRBV6-5|TRBJ2-7|14
CASSYTGLAYEQYF
TGTGCCAGCAGTTACACGGGACTAGCCTACGAGCAGTACTTC
>TRBD1|NA|TRBV19|TRBJ1-2|14
CASSDRGPPDGYTF
TGTGCCAGTAGTGACAGGGGGCCTCCGGATGGCTACACCTTC
>TRBD1|once|TRBV3-1/TRBV3-2|TRBJ1-2|15
CASSHTGQGAYGYTF
TGTGCCAGCAGCCACACAGGACAGGGGGCCTATGGCTACACCTTC
>NA|once|TRBV18|TRBJ1-5|14
CASSPQGSNQPQHF
TGTGCCAGCTCACCACAGGGGTCCAATCAGCCCCAGCATTTT
>TRBD1|NA|TRBV2|TRBJ1-2|17
CASSEISLTGNLYGYTF
TGTGCCAGCAGTGAGATCTCTCTGACAGGGAACTTATATGGCTACACCTTC
>TRBD1|many|TRBV5-4|TRBJ2-2|16
CASSNRGSANTGELFF
TGTGCCAGCAGTAACAGGGGGAGCGCGAACACCGGGGAGCTGTTTTTT